This TCR beta chain was identified during a study of OX40 agonist ivuxolimab in advanced cancers. Looking at the study overall: Partial responses were recorded for three patients, including one with hepatocellular carcinoma and two with cutaneous melanoma.

A remark on this clone: The antigen is unknown.

Study-wide findings and caveats: Researchers report that CD8+ T cells had, on average, more expanded clones than CD4+.

Measured with immunoSEQ multiplex PCR; TCRdb has only the in-frame clones, and not every one. This sample carries over 60,000 clones, roughly 83% of them seen once, and the ten largest clones take roughly 2.1%. Germline V lookup: CDR1 LNHDA, CDR2 SQIVND (reference sequence). The V gene end was trimmed by 3 bases and the J gene end by 6 bases; junction bases not matched to a gene: 11. This CDR3 has 15 amino acids. Sequencing used CD4+ or CD8+ T cells sorted from blood, obtained in a trial of the OX40 agonist ivuxolimab. This receptor was identified in an adult with an advanced solid tumor such as melanoma, head and neck, liver or kidney cancer. This chain joins TRBV19 and TRBJ2-7; 7 bases line up with TRBD2. CDR3 sequence (DNA): TGTGCCAGTAGTATTGTCGGCGGGAGTGTAAGCGAGCAGTACTTC. It yields the protein CASSIVGGSVSEQYF.